The text below deals with one T cell receptor beta chain. Its antigen remains undetermined. The input lacks base qualities; no much larger clone sits a single base away. Using the deep immunoSEQ assay, multiplex PCR amplified TCR CDR3 regions from genomic DNA. For each cell subset, the extracted genomic DNA was distributed evenly across all wells of several immunoSEQ 96-well plates, and each plate served as one replicate. For sorted subsets, about 200 ng genomic DNA, equal to 25,000 to 35,000 T cell genomes, was loaded into each replicate PCR. Purified libraries were quantified with a Qubit 3.0 fluorometer, sized on a Bioanalyzer 2100, and re-quantified with the KAPA Library Quantification kit. Each immunoSEQ 96-well plate was sequenced on its own single-read 150-cycle Illumina NextSeq 550 flow cell. In the source study's methods: Because only junctional sequences without quality scores were contained in the immunoSEQ output, filtering matching that applied to full-length reads could not be performed. To assign V/J genes and CDR3, sequences were annotated against IMGT germline references using PyIR, a Python wrapper for IgBLAST v1.9. Reads were filtered out if the reads had weak V/J assignments (E-value above 1e-6), no CDR3, stop codons, out-of-frame junctions, or ambiguous translated residues. V3J clonotypes were defined by identical inferred V gene, J gene, and CDR3 amino acid sequence. The percentage overlap between two repertoires was calculated by dividing the number of shared unique clonotypes by the size of the smaller repertoire. Richness of each repertoire was evaluated using RTK rarefaction, the Chao1 estimator, and Recon v2.1 estimates of unobserved clonotypes. Generation probabilities were computed with OLGA for all TCRbeta clonotypes obtained by the gDNA method from several donors. The clones in this table, taken by TCRdb from immuneACCESS, are in-frame only. Not every clone is retained; where verified, under half of the shortfall comes from an unresolved V gene, and the cause of the rest is unknown. V and J calls and clone size come straight from that table; D and trimming were deduced from the DNA. Within this sample are 550,000 to 600,000 clones, with 98% of them counted one time only. The top ten clones comprise 0.3% of the sample.

These data originate in a study of shared clonotypes between healthy human individuals (dated by TCRdb to about 2020). About the study as a whole: Three men and a couple of women, aged 18 to 49 years, made up the cohort. For each donor, three plates each were used for CD4 naive and CD4 memory, two plates were used for CD8 naive, and one plate was used for CD8 memory. To estimate repertoire size and how much clonotype sharing occurs between individuals, the study deeply sequenced the blood TCR repertoires of five healthy adults. Libraries were prepared and TCR repertoires were sequenced by different laboratories using diverse techniques, in order to increase sequencing depth and limit assay-specific biases. Per donor, leukapheresis produced somewhere between about 0.9 and 9.5 billion PBMCs.

The V and J ends are trimmed by 5 bases and 6 bases, leaving 9 bases between them. CDR3 length: 12 amino acids, cysteine to phenylalanine. Solely the CDR3 DNA is kept, with 36 bases framed from the first base. According to the germline V gene, CDR1 reads SGDLS and CDR2 reads YYNGEE. CD8 naive samples consisted of CD45RO-negative cells that were positively selected for CCR7, yielding a CD45RA+CCR7+ population without TemRA cells. Donors were healthy HIV-negative adults with no recently reported acute infections or vaccinations. Every donor was a Caucasian adult living in Nashville, Tennessee, USA. After blood collection by leukapheresis, PBMCs were isolated using Ficoll-Histopaque density gradient centrifugation and then cryopreserved in the vapor phase of liquid nitrogen. Purity and quantity of every magnetically sorted T cell population were checked by analytical flow cytometry. Each sorted fraction had its genomic DNA isolated and then quantified by UV absorbance on a Nanodrop 2000c.

General study outcomes and caveats: Sharing across four donors was observed for roughly 5% of naive CD4, over 3% of naive CD8, over 2% of memory CD4, and around 0.4% of memory CD8 clonotypes. Clonotypes shared by all four sorted-subset donors showed higher generation probabilities than non-shared clonotypes. Because the study included only a small number of donors, the genetic and exposure-history diversity represented was limited. Larger estimated clonotype richness was generally found for naive subsets than for memory subsets. Pairwise subsampling indicated that sequencing depth was expected to affect the degree of clonotype sharing among donors. Incomplete sequencing was indicated by rarefaction of sorted-subset datasets, despite the large sequencing depth. Sampling was restricted to blood, and TCR repertoires in tissue are likely to differ from TCR repertoires in blood.

The rearrangement joined TRBV9 to TRBJ2-1; the D gene may be TRBD1 or TRBD2, since each aligns over 5 bases. The sample consisted of naive CD8+ T cells sorted from blood. The cell subset or site label, as the study defines it: CD45RA+CCR7+. The clonotype was recovered from a man younger than 40 in good health. The DNA is TGTGCCAGCAGTTGGGACCCCAATGAGCAGTTCTTC. This is translated as CASSWDPNEQFF.